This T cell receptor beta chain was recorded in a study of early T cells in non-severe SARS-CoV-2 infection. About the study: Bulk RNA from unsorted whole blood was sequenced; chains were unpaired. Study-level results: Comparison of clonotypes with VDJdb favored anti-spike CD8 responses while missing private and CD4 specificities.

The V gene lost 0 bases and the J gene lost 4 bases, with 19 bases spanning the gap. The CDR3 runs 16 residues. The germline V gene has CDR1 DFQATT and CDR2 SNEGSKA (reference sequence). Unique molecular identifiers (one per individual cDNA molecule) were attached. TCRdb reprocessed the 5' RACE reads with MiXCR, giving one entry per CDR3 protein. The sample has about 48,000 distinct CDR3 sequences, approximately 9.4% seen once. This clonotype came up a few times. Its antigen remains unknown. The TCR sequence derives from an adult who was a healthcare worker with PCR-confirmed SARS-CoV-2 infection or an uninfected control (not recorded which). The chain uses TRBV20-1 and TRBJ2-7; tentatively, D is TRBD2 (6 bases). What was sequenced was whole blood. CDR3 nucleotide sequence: TGCAGTGCTAGAGATTTGAGTCATGCAGGGAGGTACGAGCAGTACTTC. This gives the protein CSARDLSHAGRYEQYF.